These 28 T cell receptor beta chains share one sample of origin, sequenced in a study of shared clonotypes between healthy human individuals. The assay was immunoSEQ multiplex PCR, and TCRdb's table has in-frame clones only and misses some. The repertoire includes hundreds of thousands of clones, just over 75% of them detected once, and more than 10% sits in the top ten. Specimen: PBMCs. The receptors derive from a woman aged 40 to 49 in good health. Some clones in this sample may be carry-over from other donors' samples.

The CDR3 DNA reads as TGTGCCAGCAGCCAAGGGACAGCCCCCCGAGCTTTCTTT. It specifies CASSQGTAPRAFF. The V call is TRBV7-2, the J call TRBJ1-1; 7 bases map to TRBD1. CDR3 length: 13 residues. V shed 5 bases and J 10 bases; nucleotides not matched to a gene: 10. CDR1 is SGHTA, CDR2 FQGNSA, per germline.

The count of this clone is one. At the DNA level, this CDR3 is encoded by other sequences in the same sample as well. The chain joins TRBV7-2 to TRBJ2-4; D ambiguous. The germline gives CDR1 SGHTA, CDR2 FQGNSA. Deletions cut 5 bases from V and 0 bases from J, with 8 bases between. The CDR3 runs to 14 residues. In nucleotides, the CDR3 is TGTGCCAGCAGCCCCATTCTAGCCAAAAACATTCAGTACTTC. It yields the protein CASSPILAKNIQYF.

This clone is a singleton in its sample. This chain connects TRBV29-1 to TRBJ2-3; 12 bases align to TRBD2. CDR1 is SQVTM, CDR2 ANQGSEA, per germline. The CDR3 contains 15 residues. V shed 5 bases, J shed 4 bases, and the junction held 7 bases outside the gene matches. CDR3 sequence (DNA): TGCAGCGTTTTACGACTAGCGGGAGCTCCAGATACGCAGTATTTT. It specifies CSVLRLAGAPDTQYF.

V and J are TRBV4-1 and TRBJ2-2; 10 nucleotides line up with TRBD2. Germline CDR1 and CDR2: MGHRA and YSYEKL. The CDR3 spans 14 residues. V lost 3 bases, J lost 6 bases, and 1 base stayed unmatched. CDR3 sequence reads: CASSQLAGAGELFF. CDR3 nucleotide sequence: TGCGCCAGCAGCCAGCTAGCGGGAGCCGGGGAGCTGTTTTTT.

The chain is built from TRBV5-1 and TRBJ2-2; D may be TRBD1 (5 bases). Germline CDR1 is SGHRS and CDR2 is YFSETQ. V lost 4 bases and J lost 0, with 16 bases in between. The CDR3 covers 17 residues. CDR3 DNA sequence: TGCGCCAGCAGCCCTCCGGGTAGACAGCCGAACACCGGGGAGCTGTTTTTT. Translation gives CASSPPGRQPNTGELFF.

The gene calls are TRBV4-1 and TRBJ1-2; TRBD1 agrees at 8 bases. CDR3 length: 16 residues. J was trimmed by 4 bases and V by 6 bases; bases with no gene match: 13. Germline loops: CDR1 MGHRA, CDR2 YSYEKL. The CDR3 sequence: CASSRSGQGPSYGYTF. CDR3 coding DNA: TGCGCCAGCAGTCGAAGCGGACAGGGACCCTCCTATGGCTACACCTTC.

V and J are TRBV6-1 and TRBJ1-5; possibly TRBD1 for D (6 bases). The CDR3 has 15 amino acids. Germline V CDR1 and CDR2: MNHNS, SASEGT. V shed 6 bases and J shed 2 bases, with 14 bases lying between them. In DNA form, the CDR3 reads TGTGCCAGCAGCCGGACAGCTGGAGGCAATCAGCCCCAGCATTTT. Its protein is CASSRTAGGNQPQHF.

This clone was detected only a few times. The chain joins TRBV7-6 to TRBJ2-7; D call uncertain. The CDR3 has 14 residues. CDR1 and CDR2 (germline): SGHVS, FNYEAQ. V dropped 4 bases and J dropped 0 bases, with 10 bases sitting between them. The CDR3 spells CASSSRLSSYEQYF. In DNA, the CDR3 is TGTGCCAGCAGCTCAAGACTCAGCTCCTACGAGCAGTACTTC.

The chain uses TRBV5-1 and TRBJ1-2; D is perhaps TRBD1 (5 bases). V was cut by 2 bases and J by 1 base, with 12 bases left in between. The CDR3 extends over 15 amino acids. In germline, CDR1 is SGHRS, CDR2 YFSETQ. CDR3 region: CASSFNLGGNYGYTF. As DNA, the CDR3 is TGCGCCAGCAGCTTCAACCTCGGGGGTAACTATGGCTACACCTTC.

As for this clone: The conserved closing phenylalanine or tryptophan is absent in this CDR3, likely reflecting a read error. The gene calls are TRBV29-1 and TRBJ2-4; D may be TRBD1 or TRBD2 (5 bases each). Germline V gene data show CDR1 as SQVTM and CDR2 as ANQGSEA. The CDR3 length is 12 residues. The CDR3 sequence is CSGGSGKNTQYL. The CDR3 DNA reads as TGCAGCGGGGGGAGTGGCAAAAACACTCAGTACCTC.

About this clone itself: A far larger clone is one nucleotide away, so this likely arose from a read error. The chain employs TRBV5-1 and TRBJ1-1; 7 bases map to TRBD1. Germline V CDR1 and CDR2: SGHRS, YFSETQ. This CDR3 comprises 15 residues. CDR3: CASSGTESWSTKAFF. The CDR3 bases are TGCGCCAGTTCGGGGACAGAATCGTGGAGCACTAAAGCTTTCTTT.

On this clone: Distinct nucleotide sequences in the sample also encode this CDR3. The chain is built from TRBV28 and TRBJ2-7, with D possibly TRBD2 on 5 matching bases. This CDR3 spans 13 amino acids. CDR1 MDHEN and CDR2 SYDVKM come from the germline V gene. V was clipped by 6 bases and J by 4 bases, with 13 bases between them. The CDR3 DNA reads TGTGCCAGCAGCAGAGGGCAAGCGTACGAGCAGTACTTC. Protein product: CASSRGQAYEQYF.

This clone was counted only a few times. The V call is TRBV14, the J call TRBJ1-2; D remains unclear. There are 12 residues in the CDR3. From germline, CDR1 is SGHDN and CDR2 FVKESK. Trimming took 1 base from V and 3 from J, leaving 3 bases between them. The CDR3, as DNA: TGTGCCAGCAGCCAAGGACACTATGGCTACACCTTC. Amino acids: CASSQGHYGYTF.

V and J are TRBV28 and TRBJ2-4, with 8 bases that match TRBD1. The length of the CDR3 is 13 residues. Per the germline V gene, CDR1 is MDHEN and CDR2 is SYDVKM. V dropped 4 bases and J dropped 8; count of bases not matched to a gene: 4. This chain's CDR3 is CASSSQGAYIQYF. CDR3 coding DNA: TGTGCCAGCAGTTCGCAGGGGGCTTACATTCAGTACTTC.

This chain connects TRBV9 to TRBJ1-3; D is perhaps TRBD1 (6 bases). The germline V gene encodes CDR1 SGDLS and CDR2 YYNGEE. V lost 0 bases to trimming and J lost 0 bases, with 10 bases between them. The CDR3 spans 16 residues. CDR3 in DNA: TGTGCCAGCAGCGTAGATGGGGGCGGCTCTGGAAACACCATATATTTT. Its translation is CASSVDGGGSGNTIYF. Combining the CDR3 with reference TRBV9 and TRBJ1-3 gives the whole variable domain DSGVTQTPKHLITATGQRVTLRCSPRSGDLSVYWYQQSLDQGLQFLIQYYNGEERAKGNILERFSAQQFPDLHSELNLSSLELGDSALYFCASSVDGGGSGNTIYFGEGSWLTVV.

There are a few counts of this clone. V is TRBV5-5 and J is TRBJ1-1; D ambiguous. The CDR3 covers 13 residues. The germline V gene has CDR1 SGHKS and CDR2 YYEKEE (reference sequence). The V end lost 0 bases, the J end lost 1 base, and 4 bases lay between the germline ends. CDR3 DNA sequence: TGTGCCAGCAGCTTGGGTCCGAACACTGAAGCTTTCTTT. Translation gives CASSLGPNTEAFF.

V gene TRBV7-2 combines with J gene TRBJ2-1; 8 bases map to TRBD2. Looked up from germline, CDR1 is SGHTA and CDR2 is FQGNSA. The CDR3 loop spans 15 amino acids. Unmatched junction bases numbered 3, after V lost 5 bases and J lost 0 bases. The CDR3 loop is CASSRLARSYNEQFF. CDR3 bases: TGTGCCAGCAGCCGACTAGCGCGCTCCTACAATGAGCAGTTCTTC.

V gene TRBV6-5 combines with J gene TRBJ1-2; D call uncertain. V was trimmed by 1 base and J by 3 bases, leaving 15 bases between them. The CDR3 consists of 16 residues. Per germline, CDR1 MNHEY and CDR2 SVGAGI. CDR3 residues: CASSYFQALGYYGYTF. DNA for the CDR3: TGTGCCAGCAGTTACTTTCAGGCACTGGGGTACTATGGCTACACCTTC.

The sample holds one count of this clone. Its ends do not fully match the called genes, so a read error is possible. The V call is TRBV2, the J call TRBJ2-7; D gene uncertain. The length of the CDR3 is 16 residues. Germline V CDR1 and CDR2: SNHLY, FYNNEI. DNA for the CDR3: TGTGCCAGCAGACTGAACCGGGTCCAGCTTTACGGCGAAAACCCCTTC. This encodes CASRLNRVQLYGENPF.

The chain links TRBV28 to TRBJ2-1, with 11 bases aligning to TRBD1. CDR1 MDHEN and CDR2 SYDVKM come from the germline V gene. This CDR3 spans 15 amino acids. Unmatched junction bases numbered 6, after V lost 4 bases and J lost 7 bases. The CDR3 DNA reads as TGTGCCAGCAGTTCGGGACAGGGGGATTCGAATGAGCAGTTCTTC. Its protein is CASSSGQGDSNEQFF.

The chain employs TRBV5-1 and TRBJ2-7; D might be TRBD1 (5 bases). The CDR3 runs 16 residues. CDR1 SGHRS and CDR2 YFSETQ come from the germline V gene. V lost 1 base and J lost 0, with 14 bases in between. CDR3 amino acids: CASSLNGAVSSYEQYF. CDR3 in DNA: TGCGCCAGCAGCTTGAATGGGGCGGTAAGCTCCTACGAGCAGTACTTC.

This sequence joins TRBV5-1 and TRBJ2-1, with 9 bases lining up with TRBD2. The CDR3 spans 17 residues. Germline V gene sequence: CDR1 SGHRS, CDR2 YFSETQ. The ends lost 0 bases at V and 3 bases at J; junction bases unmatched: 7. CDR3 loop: CASSLVASGKIYNEQFF. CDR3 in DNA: TGCGCCAGCAGCTTGGTGGCTAGCGGGAAGATCTACAATGAGCAGTTCTTC.

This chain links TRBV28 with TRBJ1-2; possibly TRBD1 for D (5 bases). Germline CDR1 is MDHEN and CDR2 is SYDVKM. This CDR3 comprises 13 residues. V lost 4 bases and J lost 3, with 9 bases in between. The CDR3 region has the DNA TGTGCCAGCAGTTCGGGGGTGGACTATGGCTACACCTTC. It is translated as CASSSGVDYGYTF.

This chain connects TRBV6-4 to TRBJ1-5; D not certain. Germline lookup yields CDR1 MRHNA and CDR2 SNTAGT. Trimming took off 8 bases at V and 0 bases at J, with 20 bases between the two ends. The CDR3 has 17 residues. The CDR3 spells CASHLVREPYSNQPQHF. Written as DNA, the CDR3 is TGTGCCAGCCACCTCGTCCGGGAACCCTATAGCAATCAGCCCCAGCATTTT.

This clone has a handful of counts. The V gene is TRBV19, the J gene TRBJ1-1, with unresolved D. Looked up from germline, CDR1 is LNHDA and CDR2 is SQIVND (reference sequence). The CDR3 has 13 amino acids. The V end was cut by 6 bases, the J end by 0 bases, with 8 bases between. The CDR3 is CASSLNMNTEAFF. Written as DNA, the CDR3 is TGTGCCAGTAGCCTGAACATGAACACTGAAGCTTTCTTT.

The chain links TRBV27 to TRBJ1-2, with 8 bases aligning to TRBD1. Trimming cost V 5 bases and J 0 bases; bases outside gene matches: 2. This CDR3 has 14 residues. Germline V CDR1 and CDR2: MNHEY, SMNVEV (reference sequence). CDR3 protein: CASSIRGPNYGYTF. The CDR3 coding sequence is TGTGCCAGCAGTATCAGGGGGCCTAACTATGGCTACACCTTC.

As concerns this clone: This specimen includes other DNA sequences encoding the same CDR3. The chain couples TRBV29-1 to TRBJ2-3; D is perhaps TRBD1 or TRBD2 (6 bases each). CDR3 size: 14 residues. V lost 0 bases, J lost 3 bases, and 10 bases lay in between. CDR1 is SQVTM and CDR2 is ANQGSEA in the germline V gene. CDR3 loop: CSVEDLGGTDTQYF. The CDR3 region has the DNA TGCAGCGTTGAAGATCTAGGGGGGACAGATACGCAGTATTTT.

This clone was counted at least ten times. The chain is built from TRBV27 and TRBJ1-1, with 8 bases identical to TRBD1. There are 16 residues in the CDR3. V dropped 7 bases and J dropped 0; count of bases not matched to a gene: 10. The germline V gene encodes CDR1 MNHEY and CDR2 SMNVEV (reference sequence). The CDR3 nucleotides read TGTGCCAGCACAAGCAGGGGGCGCTTCATGAACACTGAAGCTTTCTTT. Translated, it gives CASTSRGRFMNTEAFF.